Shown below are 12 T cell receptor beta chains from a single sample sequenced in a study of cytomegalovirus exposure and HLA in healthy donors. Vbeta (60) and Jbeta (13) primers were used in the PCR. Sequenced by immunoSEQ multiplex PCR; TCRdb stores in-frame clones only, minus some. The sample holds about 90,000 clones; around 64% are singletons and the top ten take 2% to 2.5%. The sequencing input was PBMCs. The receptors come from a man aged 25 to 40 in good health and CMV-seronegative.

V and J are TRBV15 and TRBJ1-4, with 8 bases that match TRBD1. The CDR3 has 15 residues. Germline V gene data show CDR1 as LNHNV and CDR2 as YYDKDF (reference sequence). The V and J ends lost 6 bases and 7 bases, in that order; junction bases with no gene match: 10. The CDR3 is CATSKHQGAGEKLFF. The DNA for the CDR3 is TGTGCCACCAGTAAACACCAGGGGGCCGGTGAAAAACTGTTTTTT.

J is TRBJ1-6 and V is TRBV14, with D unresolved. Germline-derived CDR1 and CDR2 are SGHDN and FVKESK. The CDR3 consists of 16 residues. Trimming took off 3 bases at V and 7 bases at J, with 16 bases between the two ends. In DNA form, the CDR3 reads TGTGCCAGCAGCCAGTTGACTCCGGCGGGAAATTCACCCCTCCACTTT. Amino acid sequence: CASSQLTPAGNSPLHF.

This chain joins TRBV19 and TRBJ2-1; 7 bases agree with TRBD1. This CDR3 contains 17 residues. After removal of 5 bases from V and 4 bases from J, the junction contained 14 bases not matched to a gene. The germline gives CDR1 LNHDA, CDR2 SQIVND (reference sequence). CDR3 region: CASSANRSRGFYNEQFF. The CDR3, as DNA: TGTGCCAGTAGTGCGAATCGGTCCAGGGGGTTTTACAATGAGCAGTTCTTC.

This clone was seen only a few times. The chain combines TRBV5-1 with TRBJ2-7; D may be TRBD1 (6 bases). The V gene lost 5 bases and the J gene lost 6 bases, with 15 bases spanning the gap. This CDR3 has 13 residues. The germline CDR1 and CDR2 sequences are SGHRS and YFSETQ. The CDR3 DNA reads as TGCGCCAGCAGAAGGGGGTGGGAAGGCGAGCAGTACTTC. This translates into CASRRGWEGEQYF.

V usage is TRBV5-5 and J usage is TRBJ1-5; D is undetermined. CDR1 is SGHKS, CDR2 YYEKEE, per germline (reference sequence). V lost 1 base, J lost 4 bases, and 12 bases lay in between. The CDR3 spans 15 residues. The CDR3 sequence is CASSLISETNQPQHF. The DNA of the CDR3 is TGTGCCAGCAGCTTGATCTCAGAGACAAATCAGCCCCAGCATTTT.

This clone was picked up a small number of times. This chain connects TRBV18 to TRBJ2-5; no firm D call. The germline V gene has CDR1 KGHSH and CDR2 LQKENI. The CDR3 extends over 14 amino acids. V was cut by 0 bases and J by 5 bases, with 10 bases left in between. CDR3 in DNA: TGTGCCAGCTCACCACCAACAGTCTCCGAGACCCAGTACTTC. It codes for CASSPPTVSETQYF.

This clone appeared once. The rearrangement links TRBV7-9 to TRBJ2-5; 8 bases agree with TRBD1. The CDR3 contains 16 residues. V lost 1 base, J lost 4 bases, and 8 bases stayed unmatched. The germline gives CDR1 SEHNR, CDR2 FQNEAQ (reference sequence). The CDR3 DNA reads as TGTGCCAGCAGCTTAGGAATGACAGGGGTATCAGAGACCCAGTACTTC. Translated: CASSLGMTGVSETQYF.

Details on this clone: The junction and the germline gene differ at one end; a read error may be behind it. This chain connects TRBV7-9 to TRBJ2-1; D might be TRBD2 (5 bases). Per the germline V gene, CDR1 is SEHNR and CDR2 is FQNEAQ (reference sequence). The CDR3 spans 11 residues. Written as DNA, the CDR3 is TGTTCCAGCAGCCACCCGGGATCGCAGTTCTTC. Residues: CSSSHPGSQFF.

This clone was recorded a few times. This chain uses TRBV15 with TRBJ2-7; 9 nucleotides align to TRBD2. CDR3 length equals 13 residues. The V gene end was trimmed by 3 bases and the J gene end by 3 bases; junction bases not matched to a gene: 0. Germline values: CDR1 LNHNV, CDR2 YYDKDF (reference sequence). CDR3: CATSRTSGYEQYF. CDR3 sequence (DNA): TGTGCCACCAGCAGGACTAGCGGCTACGAGCAGTACTTC.

The DNA for the CDR3 is TGTGCCAGCAGCGCGGGACAGCATAATCCCCTCGAGCAGTACTTC. Its protein is CASSAGQHNPLEQYF. The chain couples TRBV11-2 to TRBJ2-7; a possible D gene is TRBD1 (7 bases). CDR3 length equals 15 residues. The germline V gene encodes CDR1 SGHAT and CDR2 FQNNGV. The V and J ends lost 5 bases and 6 bases respectively, with 20 bases between them.

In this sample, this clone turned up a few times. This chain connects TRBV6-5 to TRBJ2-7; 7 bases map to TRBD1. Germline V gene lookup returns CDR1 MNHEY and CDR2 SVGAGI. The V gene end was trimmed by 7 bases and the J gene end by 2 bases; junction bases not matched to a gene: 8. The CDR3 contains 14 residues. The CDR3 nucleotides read TGTGCCAGCAATGAACTCGGGACAGCCTACGAGCAGTACTTC. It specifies CASNELGTAYEQYF.

The DNA for the CDR3 is TGTGCCTGGAGTTCACAGGGAAACCCGTTCTTC. Residues: CAWSSQGNPFF. This chain uses TRBV30 with TRBJ2-1; D might be TRBD1 (6 bases). The germline V and J ends were trimmed by 2 bases and 15 bases, with 14 bases remaining between them. The germline gives CDR1 GTSNPN, CDR2 SVGIG (reference sequence). This CDR3 region has 11 residues.